This T cell receptor (beta chain) was profiled in a study of identical twins. TCRdb reanalysed the 5' RACE reads using MiXCR and keeps one entry per CDR3 protein. This sample has 200,000 to 250,000 distinct CDR3 sequences, with approximately 8.3% found just once. The CDR3 extends over 13 amino acids. V gave up 4 bases and J gave up 7 bases, with 14 bases separating them. Germline V gene data show CDR1 as SQVTM and CDR2 as ANQGSEA. These data also featured in a second study, about yellow fever vaccine responses in identical twins.

The sequenced sample consisted of memory (CD45RO+) T cells sorted from blood. V and J are TRBV29-1 and TRBJ1-5; D is unresolved. The receptor comes from a woman aged 18 to 35 in good health. CDR3 residues: CSVVSTVGQPQHF. CDR3 bases: TGCAGCGTTGTGTCGACCGTGGGCCAGCCCCAGCATTTT.